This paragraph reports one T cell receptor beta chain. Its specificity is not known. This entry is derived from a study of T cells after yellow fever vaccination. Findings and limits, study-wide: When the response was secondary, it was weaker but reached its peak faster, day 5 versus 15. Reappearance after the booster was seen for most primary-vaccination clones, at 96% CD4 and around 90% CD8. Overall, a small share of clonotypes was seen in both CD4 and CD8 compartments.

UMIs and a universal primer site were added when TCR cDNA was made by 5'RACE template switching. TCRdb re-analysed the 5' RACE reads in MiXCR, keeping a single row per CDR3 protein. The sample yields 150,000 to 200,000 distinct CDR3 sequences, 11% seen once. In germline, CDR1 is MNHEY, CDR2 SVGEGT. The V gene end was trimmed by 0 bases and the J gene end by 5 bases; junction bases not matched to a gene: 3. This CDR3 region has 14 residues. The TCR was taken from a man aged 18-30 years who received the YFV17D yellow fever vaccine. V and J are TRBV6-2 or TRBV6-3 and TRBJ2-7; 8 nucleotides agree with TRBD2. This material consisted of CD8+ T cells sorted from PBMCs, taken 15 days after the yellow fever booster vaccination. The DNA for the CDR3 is TGTGCCAGCAGTTACTCCCGGGGGGGGAACGAGCAGTACTTC. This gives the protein CASSYSRGGNEQYF.